The next 3 T cell receptor beta chains were all read from a single sample in a study of blood T cell repertoires in COVID-19. Clones were read by immunoSEQ multiplex PCR, and TCRdb kept only the in-frame ones, dropping some. The sample carries about 480,000 clones, approximately 88% recorded once. Sequencing input: peripheral blood. These receptors were obtained from a woman between 50 and 59 years old with COVID-19, enrolled during active disease.

The V gene is TRBV6-5, the J gene TRBJ1-1, with 7 bases identical to TRBD1. J lost 10 bases, V lost 7 bases, and 15 bases had no gene match. This CDR3 has 14 residues. Germline CDR1 and CDR2: MNHEY and SVGAGI. The CDR3 coding sequence is TGTGCCAGCACCAACCTAGACAGGGTGATACGAGCTTTCTTT. Residues: CASTNLDRVIRAFF.

This clone showed up just once. The chain employs TRBV2 and TRBJ1-4; no definite D call. The CDR3 length is 15 residues. Germline CDR1 is SNHLY and CDR2 is FYNNEI. The germline V and J ends were trimmed by 2 bases and 5 bases, with 12 bases remaining between them. The CDR3, as DNA: TGTGCCAGCAGTGAATTTCGTTCCTCGAATGAAAAACTGTTTTTT. It specifies CASSEFRSSNEKLFF.

V is TRBV5-6 and J is TRBJ2-7; the match to TRBD1 covers 11 bases. V lost 3 bases to trimming and J lost 3 bases; unmatched junction nucleotides: 2. This CDR3 contains 14 residues. Per the germline V gene, CDR1 is SGHDT and CDR2 is YYEEEE. CDR3: CASSYGTGGYEQYF. The CDR3 DNA reads as TGTGCCAGCAGCTATGGGACAGGGGGCTACGAGCAGTACTTC.